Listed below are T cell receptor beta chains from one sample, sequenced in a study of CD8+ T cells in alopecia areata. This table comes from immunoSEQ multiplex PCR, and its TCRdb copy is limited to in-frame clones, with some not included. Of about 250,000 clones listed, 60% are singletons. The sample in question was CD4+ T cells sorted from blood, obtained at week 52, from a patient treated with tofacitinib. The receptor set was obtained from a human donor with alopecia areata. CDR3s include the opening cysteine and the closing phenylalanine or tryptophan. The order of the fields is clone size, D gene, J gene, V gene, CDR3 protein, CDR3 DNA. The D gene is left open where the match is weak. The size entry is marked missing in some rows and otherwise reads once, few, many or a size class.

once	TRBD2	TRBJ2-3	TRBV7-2	CASSLVTGGSTDTQYF	TGTGCCAGCAGCTTAGTTACGGGGGGATCCACAGATACGCAGTATTTT
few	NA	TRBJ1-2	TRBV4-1	CASSGFYGYTF	TGCGCCAGCAGCGGGTTCTATGGCTACACCTTC
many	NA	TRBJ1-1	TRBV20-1	CSARGATEAFF	TGCAGTGCTAGAGGGGCCACTGAAGCTTTCTTT
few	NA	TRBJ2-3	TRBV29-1	CSVGEGTDTQYF	TGCAGCGTTGGAGAGGGTACAGATACGCAGTATTTT
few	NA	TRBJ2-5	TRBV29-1	CSVVGVQETQYF	TGCAGCGTTGTGGGCGTTCAAGAGACCCAGTACTTC
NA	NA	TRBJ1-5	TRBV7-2	CASSSGQLSQPQHF	TGTGCCAGCAGCTCCGGACAGCTCAGTCAGCCCCAGCATTTT
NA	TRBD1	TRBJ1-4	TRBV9	CASSPSPGTETTNEKLFF	TGTGCCAGCAGCCCAAGTCCCGGGACAGAAACAACTAATGAAAAACTGTTTTTT
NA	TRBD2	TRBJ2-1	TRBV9	CASSVPSGGYEQFF	TGTGCCAGCAGCGTTCCTAGCGGGGGATATGAGCAGTTCTTC
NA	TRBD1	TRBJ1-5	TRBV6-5	CASRPTGKWQPQHF	TGTGCCAGCAGGCCGACAGGGAAGTGGCAGCCCCAGCATTTT
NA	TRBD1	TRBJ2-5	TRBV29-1	CSVRDRVIETQYF	TGCAGCGTCCGGGACAGGGTAATAGAGACCCAGTACTTC
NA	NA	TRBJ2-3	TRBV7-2	CASSRRAPLDTQYF	TGTGCCAGCAGCAGGAGAGCCCCCCTAGATACGCAGTATTTT
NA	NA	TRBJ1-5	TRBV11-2	CASSPTGSNQPQHF	TGTGCCAGCAGCCCCACAGGGAGCAATCAGCCCCAGCATTTT
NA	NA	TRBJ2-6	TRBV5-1	CASSKDPVGANVLTF	TGCGCCAGCAGCAAGGACCCCGTTGGGGCCAACGTCCTGACTTTC